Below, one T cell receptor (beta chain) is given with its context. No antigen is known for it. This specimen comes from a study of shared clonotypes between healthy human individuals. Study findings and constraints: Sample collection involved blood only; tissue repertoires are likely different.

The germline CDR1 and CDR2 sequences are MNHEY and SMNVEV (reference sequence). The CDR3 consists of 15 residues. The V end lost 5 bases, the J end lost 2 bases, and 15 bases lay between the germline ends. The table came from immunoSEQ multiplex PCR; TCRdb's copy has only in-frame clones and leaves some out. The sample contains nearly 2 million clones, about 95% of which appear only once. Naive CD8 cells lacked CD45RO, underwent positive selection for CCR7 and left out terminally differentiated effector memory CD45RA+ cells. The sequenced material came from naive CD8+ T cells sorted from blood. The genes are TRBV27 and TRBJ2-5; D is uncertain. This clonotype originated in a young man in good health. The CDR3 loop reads CASSPTPDGQETQYF. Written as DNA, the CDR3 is TGTGCCAGCAGTCCCACCCCGGACGGGCAAGAGACCCAGTACTTC.